This TCR beta chain was sequenced during a study of T cells after yellow fever vaccination. General study points: Weaker overall was a secondary response that nonetheless peaked faster, on day 5 versus 15.

About this clonotype: Its antigen is currently unknown.

The CDR3 runs to 14 residues. V lost 1 base and J 4 bases, leaving 10 bases between the germline ends. CDR1 and CDR2 (germline): SGHRS, YFSETQ. TCRdb redid the calling of the 5' RACE reads with MiXCR, one entry per CDR3 protein. Here the sample spans more than 95,000 distinct CDR3 sequences, 7.4% being singletons. The sequencing here drew on CD4+ T cells sorted from PBMCs, taken roughly 10 days after the first yellow fever vaccination. The origin of this receptor is a young man who received the YFV17D yellow fever vaccine. The V gene is TRBV5-1, the J gene TRBJ2-3; D is unclear. The CDR3 DNA reads as TGCGCCAGCAGCTTGTCCCCCAGCCCAGATACGCAGTATTTT. Its protein product is CASSLSPSPDTQYF.